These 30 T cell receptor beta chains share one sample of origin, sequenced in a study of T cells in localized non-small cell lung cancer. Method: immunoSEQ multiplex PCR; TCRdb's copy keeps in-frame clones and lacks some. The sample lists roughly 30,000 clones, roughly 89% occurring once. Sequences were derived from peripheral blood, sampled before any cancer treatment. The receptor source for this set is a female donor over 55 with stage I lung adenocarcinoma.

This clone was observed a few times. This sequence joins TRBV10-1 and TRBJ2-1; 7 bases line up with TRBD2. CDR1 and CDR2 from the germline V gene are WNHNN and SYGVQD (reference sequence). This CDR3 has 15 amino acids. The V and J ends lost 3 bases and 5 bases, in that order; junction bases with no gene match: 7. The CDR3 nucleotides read TGCGCCAGCAGTGATATAGCGGGTCTGGACAATGAGCAGTTCTTC. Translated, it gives CASSDIAGLDNEQFF.

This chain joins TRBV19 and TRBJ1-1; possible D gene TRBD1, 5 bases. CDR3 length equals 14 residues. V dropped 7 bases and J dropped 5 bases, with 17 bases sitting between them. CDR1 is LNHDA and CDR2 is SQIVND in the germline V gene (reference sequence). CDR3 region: CASTLQVGLTEAFF. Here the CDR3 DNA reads TGTGCCAGTACCCTACAGGTAGGACTAACTGAAGCTTTCTTT.

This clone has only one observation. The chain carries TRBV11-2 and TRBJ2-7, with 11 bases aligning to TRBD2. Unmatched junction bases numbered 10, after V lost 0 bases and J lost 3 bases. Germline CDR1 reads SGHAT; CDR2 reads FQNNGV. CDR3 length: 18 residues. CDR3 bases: TGTGCCAGCAGCTTAGATTCGGGACTAGCGGAGCCATTCTACGAGCAGTACTTC. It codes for CASSLDSGLAEPFYEQYF.

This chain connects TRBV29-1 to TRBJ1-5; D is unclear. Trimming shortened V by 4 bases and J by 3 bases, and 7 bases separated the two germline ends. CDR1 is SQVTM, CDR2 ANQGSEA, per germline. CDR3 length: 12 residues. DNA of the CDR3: TGCAGCGTTGGGGGAAACAATCAGCCCCAGCATTTT. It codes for CSVGGNNQPQHF.

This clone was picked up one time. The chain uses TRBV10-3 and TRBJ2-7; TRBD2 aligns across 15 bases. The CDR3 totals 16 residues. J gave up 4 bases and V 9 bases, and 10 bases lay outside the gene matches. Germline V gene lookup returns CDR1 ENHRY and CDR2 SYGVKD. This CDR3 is CAIRTSGRAGPYEQYF. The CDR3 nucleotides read TGTGCCATAAGGACTAGCGGGAGGGCCGGCCCTTACGAGCAGTACTTC.

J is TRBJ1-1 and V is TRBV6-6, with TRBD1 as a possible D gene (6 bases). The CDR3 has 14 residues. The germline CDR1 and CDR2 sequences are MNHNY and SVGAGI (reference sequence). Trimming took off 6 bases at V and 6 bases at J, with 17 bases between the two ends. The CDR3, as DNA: TGTGCCAGCAGGGCAAACAGGGTTGGTTCTGAAGCTTTCTTT. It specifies CASRANRVGSEAFF.

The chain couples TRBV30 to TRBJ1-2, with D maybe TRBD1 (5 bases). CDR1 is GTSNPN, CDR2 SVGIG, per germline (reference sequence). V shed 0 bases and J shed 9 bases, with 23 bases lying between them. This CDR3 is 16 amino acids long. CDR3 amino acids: CAWSVQAPGTGESYTF. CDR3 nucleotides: TGTGCCTGGAGTGTACAGGCCCCCGGGACGGGGGAAAGCTACACCTTC. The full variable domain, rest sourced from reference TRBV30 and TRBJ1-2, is SQTIHQWPATLVQPVGSPLSLECTVEGTSNPNLYWYRQAAGRGLQLLFYSVGIGQISSEVPQNLSASRPQDRQFILSSKKLLLSDSGFYLCAWSVQAPGTGESYTFGSGTRLTVV.

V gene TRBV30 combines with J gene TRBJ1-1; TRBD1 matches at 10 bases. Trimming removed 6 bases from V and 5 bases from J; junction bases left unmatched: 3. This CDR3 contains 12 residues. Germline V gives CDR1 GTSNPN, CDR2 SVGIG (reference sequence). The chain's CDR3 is CACAGQGTEAFF. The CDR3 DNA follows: TGTGCCTGCGCGGGACAGGGGACTGAAGCTTTCTTT.

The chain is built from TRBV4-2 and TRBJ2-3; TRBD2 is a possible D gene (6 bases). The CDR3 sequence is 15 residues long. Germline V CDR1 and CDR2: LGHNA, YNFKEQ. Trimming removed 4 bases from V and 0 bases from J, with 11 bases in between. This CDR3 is CASSPQRVSTDTQYF. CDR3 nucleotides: TGTGCCAGCAGCCCCCAGCGGGTGAGCACAGATACGCAGTATTTT.

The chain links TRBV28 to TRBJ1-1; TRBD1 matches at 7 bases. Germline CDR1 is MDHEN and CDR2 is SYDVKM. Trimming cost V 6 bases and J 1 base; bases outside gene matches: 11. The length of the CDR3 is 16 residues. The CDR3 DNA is TGTGCCAGCAGCTTCCAGGGGGGGGGCTGGAACACTGAAGCTTTCTTT. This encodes CASSFQGGGWNTEAFF.

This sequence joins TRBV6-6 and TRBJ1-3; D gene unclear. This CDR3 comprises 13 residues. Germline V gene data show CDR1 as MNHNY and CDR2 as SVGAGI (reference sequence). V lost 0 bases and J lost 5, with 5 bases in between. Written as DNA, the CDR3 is TGTGCCAGCAGTTACTCGAACCGAAACACCATATATTTT. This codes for CASSYSNRNTIYF.

CDR3 region: CASSGTGGFAVSTDTQYF. Written as DNA, the CDR3 is TGTGCCAGCAGTGGGACAGGGGGTTTTGCGGTGAGCACAGATACGCAGTATTTT. This chain links TRBV6-1 with TRBJ2-3; 10 nucleotides line up with TRBD1. Germline V gene sequence: CDR1 MNHNS, CDR2 SASEGT. The CDR3 length is 18 residues. V lost 4 bases and J lost 0; bases outside the gene matches: 10.

The CDR3 reads CASSGGTGMLAGGYEQYF. DNA of the CDR3: TGCGCCAGCAGCGGCGGGACAGGGATGTTAGCGGGTGGCTACGAGCAGTACTTC. The chain joins TRBV5-1 to TRBJ2-7; 9 nucleotides match TRBD1. The CDR3 is 18 amino acids. Trimming removed 4 bases from V and 3 bases from J; junction bases left unmatched: 17. CDR1 SGHRS and CDR2 YFSETQ come from the germline V gene.

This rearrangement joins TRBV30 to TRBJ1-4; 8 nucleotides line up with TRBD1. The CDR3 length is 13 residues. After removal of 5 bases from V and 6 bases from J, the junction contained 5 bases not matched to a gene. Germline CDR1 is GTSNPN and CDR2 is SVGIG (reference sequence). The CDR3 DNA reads TGTGCCTGGGGACAGGGTGTTGATGAAAAACTGTTTTTT. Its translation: CAWGQGVDEKLFF.

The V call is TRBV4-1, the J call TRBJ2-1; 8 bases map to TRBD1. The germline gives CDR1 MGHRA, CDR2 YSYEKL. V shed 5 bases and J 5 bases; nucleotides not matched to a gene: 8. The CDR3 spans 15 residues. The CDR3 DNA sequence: TGCGCCAGCAGCGTTCGGACAGGGATCAACAATGAGCAGTTCTTC. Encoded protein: CASSVRTGINNEQFF.

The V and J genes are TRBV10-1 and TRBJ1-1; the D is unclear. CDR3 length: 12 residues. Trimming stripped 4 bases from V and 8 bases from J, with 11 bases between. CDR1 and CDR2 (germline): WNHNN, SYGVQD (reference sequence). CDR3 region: CASSGPSTEAFF. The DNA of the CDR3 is TGCGCCAGCAGTGGTCCTTCGACAGAAGCTTTCTTT.

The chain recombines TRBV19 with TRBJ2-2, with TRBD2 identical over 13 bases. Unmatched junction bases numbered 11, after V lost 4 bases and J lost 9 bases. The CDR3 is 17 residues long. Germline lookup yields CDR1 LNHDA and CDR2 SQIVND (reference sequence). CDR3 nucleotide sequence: TGTGCCAGTAGTAGGTGGGGGACTAGCGGGAAAGCCCGGGAGCTGTTTTTT. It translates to CASSRWGTSGKARELFF.

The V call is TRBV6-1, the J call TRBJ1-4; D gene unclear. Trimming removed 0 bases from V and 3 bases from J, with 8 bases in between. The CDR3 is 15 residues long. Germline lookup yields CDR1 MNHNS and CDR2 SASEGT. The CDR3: CASSEARGANEKLFF. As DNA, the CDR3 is TGTGCCAGCAGTGAAGCGCGGGGAGCTAATGAAAAACTGTTTTTT.

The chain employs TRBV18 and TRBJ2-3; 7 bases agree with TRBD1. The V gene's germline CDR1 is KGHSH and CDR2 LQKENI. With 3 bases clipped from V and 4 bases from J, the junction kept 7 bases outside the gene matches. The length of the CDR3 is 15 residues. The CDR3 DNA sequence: TGTGCCAGCTCACCGACAGGGAACTCGGCAGATACGCAGTATTTT. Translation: CASSPTGNSADTQYF.

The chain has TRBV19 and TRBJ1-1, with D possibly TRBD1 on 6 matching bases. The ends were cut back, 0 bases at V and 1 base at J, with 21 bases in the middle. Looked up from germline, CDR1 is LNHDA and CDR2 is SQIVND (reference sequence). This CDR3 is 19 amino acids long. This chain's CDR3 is CASSIEVGGREYWNTEAFF. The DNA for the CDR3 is TGTGCCAGTAGTATAGAGGTGGGGGGGCGAGAATATTGGAACACTGAAGCTTTCTTT.

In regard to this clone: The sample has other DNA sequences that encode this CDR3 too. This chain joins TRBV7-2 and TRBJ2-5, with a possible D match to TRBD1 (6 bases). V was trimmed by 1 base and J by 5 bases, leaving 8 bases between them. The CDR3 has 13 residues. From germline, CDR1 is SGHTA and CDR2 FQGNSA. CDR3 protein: CASSLDREETQYF. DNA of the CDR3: TGTGCCAGCAGCTTAGACAGGGAGGAGACCCAGTACTTC.

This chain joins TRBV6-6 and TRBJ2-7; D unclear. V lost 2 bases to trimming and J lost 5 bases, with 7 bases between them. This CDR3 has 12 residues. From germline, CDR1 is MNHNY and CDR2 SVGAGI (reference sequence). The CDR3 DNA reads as TGTGCCAGCAGTTACCCGTGGGACGAGCAGTACTTC. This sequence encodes CASSYPWDEQYF.

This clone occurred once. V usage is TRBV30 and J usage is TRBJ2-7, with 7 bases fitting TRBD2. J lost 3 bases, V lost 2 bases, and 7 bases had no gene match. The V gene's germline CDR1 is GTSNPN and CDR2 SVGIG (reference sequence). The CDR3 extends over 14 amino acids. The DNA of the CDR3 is TGTGCCTGGAGTCCGGGGACTACGGGCTACGAGCAGTACTTC. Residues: CAWSPGTTGYEQYF.

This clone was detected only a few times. The CDR3 loop reads CSVVYQESRFF. The DNA for the CDR3 is TGCAGCGTTGTGTATCAGGAGTCGCGGTTCTTC. The chain couples TRBV29-1 to TRBJ2-1, with no clear D. Trimming cost V 4 bases and J 15 bases, with 16 bases left between them. The V gene's germline CDR1 is SQVTM and CDR2 ANQGSEA. This CDR3 contains 11 residues.

The CDR3 coding sequence is TGTGCCAGCAGCTTAACAGGGTACGAGCAGTACTTC. It translates to CASSLTGYEQYF. The chain is built from TRBV7-2 and TRBJ2-7; the D gene is possibly TRBD1 (6 bases). The V end was cut by 2 bases, the J end by 4 bases, with 6 bases between. CDR3 size: 12 residues. Per germline, CDR1 SGHTA and CDR2 FQGNSA.

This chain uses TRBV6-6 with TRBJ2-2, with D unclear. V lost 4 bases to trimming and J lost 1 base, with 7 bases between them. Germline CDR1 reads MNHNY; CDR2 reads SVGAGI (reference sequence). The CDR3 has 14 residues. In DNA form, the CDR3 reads TGTGCCAGCAGTTCACCGGGGAACACCGGGGAGCTGTTTTTT. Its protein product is CASSSPGNTGELFF.

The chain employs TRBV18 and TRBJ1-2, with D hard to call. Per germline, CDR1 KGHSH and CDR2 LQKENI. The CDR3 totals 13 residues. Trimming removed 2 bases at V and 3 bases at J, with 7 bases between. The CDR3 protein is CASSPGNDYGYTF. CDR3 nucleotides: TGTGCCAGCTCACCAGGGAATGACTATGGCTACACCTTC.

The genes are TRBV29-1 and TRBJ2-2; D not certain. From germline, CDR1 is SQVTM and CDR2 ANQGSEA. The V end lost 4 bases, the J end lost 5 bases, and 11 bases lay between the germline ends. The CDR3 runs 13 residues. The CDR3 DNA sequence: TGCAGCGTTGGAAAAGGTGAAACCGGGGAGCTGTTTTTT. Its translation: CSVGKGETGELFF.

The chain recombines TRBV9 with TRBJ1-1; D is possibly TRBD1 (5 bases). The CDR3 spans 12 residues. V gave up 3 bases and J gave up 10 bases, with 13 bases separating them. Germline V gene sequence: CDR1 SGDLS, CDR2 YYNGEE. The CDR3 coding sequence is TGTGCCAGCAGCGACCCGGGGACTTCAGCTTTCTTT. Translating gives CASSDPGTSAFF.

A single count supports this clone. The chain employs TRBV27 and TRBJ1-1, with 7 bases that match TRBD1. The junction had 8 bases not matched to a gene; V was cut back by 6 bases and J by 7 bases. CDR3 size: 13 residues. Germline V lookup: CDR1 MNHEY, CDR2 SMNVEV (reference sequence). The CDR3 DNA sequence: TGTGCCAGCAGGGACACCGGGACAGATGAAGCTTTCTTT. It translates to CASRDTGTDEAFF.